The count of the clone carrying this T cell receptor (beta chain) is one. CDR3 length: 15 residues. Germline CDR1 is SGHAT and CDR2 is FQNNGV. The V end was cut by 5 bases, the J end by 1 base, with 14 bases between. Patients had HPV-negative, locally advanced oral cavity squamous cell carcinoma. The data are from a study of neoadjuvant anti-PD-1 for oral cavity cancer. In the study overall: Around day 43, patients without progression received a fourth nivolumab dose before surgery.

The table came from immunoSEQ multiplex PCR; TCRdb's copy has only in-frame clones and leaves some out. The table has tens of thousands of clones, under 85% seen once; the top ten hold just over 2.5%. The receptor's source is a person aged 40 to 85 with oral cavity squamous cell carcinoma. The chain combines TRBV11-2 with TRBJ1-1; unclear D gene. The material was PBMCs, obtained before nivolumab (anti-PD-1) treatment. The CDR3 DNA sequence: TGTGCCAGCAGCCAAGAGGGCGGCCAGAACACTGAAGCTTTCTTT. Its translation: CASSQEGGQNTEAFF.